What follows describes a single T cell receptor (beta chain). Its antigen is as yet unknown. Germline V gene data show CDR1 as SQVTM and CDR2 as ANQGSEA. V shed 3 bases, J shed 5 bases, and the junction held 13 bases outside the gene matches. The CDR3 is 16 residues long. This specimen belongs to a study of beta chain features in type 1 diabetes. Study in general: Age and gender were similar between patients and healthy donors, as were cell yields.

General study results and limits: Moderately but significantly shorter TCRB CDR3s were found in Type 1 diabetes patients in all four CD4+ subsets.

Sequencing targeted expressed TCRB transcripts, as all isolated RNA had been reverse transcribed. TCRdb's table, derived via immunoSEQ multiplex PCR, lists solely in-frame clones and lacks some. The profile covers some 120,000 clones, with 15% to 20% appearing a single time and about 2.4% taken by the ten largest. The specimen sequenced was central memory CD4+ T cells from blood. This sequence was found in a man between 18 and 29 years old with type 1 diabetes. The chain is built from TRBV29-1 and TRBJ2-7, with 10 bases identical to TRBD1. CDR3 sequence: CSVETASGTGVNEQYF. Written as DNA, the CDR3 is TGCAGCGTTGAGACGGCGTCCGGGACAGGGGTTAACGAGCAGTACTTC.